Reported below is one T cell receptor beta chain. This sample is drawn from a study of blood T cell repertoires in COVID-19. Across the study: Samples taken during acute and convalescent COVID-19 were collected in the United States, Italy and Spain. PBMCs, B-cell-depleted T cells, or T cells were the source of the cDNA or gDNA that made up the material.

Study processing details: Scientists estimated how many nucleated cells there were by amplifying reference gene primers. Assay used: immunoSEQ multiplex PCR; TCRdb lists only in-frame clones, some missing. V, J and clone size were drawn from that table, and D and trimming were deduced from the DNA. The table lists about 87,000 clones, about four fifths of them singletons. Sequencing input: peripheral blood. The TCR comes from a woman in her 70s with acute or convalescent COVID-19.

The CDR3: CSASNYGYTF. CDR3 DNA sequence: TGCAGTGCGAGTAACTATGGCTACACCTTC. The V gene is TRBV20-1, the J gene TRBJ1-2, with unresolved D. The germline V gene encodes CDR1 DFQATT and CDR2 SNEGSKA (reference sequence). V was shortened by 6 bases and J by 1 base, with 3 bases between the two germline ends. The CDR3 sequence is 10 residues long.